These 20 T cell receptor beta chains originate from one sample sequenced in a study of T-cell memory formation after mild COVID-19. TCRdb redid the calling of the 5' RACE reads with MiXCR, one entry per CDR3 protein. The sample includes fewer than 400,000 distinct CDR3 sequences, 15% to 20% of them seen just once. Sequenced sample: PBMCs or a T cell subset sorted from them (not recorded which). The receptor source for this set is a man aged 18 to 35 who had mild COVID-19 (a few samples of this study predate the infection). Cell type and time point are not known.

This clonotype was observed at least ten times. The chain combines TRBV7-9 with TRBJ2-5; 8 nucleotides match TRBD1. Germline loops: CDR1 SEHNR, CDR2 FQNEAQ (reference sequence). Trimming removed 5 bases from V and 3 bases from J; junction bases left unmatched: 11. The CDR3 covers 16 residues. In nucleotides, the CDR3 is TGTGCCAGCAGCGTTTGGGACAGGAGCTCCGAAGAGACCCAGTACTTC. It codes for CASSVWDRSSEETQYF.

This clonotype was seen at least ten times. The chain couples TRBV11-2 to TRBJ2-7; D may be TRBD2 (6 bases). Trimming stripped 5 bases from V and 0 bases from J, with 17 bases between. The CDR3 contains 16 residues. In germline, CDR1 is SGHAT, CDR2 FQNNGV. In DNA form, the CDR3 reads TGTGCCAGCAGCCCCATTTCCCGGCGGGGCTCCTACGAGCAGTACTTC. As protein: CASSPISRRGSYEQYF.

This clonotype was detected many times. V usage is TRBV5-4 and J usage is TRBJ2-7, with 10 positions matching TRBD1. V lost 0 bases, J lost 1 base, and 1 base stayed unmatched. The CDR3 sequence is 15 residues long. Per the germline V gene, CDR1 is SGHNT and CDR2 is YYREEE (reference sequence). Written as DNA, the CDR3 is TGTGCCAGCAGCTTGGTGGGACAGGGGTCCTACGAGCAGTACTTC. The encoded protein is CASSLVGQGSYEQYF.

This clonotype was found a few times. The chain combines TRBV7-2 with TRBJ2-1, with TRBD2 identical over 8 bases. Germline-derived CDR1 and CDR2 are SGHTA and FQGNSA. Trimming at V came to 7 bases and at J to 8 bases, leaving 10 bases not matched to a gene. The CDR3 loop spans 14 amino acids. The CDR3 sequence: CASTFGGGGYEQFF. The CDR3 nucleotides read TGTGCCAGCACCTTCGGGGGCGGGGGGTATGAGCAGTTCTTC.

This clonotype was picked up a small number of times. The CDR3 reads CASSQEQGGDTQYF. The DNA of the CDR3 is TGTGCCAGCAGCCAAGAGCAAGGGGGAGATACGCAGTATTTT. The chain is built from TRBV4-2 and TRBJ2-3; D may be TRBD1 (6 bases). The CDR3 is made up of 14 amino acids. V shed 0 bases and J shed 5 bases, with 9 bases lying between them. In germline, CDR1 is LGHNA, CDR2 YNFKEQ.

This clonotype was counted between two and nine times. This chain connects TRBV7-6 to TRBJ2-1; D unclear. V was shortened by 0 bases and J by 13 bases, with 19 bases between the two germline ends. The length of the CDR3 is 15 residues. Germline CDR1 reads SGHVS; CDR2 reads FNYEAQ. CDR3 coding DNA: TGTGCCAGCAGCTTAGCGAGAGGCAGGCAGAAGGGCCAGTTCTTC. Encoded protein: CASSLARGRQKGQFF.

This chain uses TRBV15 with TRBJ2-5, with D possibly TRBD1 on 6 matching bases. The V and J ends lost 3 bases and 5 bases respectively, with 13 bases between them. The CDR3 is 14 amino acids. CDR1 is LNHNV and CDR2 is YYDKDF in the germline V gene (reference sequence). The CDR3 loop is CATSSITGLETQYF. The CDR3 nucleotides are TGTGCCACCAGCAGCATTACAGGGTTGGAGACCCAGTACTTC.

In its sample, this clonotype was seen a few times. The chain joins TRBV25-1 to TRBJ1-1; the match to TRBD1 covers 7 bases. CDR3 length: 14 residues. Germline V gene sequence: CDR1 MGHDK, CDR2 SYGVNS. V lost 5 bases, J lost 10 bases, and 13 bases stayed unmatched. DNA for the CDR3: TGTGCCAGCAGTCCCCTAGTGTACGCAGGGGGAGCTTTCTTT. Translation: CASSPLVYAGGAFF.

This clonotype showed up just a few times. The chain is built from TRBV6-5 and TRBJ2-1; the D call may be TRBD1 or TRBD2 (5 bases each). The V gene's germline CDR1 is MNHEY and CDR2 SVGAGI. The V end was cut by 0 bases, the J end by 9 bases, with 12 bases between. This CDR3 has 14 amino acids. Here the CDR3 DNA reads TGTGCCAGCAGTTACTCGAGTCCGAGGGGTGAGCAGTTCTTC. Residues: CASSYSSPRGEQFF.

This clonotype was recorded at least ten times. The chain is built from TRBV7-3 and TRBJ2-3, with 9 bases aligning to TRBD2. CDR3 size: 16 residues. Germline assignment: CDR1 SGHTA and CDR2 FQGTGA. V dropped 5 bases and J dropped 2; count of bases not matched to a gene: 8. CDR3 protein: CASSPGTSRDTDTQYF. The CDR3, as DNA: TGTGCCAGCAGCCCCGGGACTAGCAGAGACACAGATACGCAGTATTTT.

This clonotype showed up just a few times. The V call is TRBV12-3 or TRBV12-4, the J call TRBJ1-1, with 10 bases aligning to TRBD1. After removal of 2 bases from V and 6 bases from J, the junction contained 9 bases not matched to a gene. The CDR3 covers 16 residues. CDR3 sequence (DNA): TGTGCCAGCAGTTTAAGGGGGACAGGGGAAATCGCTGAAGCTTTCTTT. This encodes CASSLRGTGEIAEAFF.

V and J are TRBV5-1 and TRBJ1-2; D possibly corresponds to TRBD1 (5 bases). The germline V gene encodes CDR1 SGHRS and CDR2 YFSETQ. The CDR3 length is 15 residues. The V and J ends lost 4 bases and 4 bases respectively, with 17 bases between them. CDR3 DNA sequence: TGCGCCAGCAGCCTGCAATCGTTGGGGGGCTATGGCTACACCTTC. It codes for CASSLQSLGGYGYTF.

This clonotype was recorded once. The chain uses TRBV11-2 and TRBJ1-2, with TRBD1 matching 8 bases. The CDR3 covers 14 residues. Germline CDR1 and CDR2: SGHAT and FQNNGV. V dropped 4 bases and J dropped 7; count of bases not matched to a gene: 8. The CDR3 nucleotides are TGTGCCAGCAGCTCCAACAGGGGGTACTCTGGCTACACCTTC. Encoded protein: CASSSNRGYSGYTF.

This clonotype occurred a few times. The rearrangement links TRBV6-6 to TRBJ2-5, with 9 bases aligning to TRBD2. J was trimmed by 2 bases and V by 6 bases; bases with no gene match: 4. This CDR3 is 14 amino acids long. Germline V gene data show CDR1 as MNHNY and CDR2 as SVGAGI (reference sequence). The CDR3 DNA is TGTGCCAGCAGGCGGGGGGGAGATCAAGAGACCCAGTACTTC. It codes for CASRRGGDQETQYF.

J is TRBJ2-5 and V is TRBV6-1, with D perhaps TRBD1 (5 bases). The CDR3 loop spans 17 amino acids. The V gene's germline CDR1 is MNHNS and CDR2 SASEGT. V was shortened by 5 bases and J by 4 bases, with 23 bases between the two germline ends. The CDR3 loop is CASSSRSRARKVETQYF. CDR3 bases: TGTGCCAGCAGTTCCCGATCCAGGGCTAGAAAGGTAGAGACCCAGTACTTC.

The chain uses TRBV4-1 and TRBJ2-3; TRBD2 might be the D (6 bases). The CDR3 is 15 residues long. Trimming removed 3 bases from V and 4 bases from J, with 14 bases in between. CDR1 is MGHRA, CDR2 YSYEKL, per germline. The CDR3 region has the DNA TGCGCCAGCAGCCACCTCGAAGGGAGGTCAGATACGCAGTATTTT. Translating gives CASSHLEGRSDTQYF.

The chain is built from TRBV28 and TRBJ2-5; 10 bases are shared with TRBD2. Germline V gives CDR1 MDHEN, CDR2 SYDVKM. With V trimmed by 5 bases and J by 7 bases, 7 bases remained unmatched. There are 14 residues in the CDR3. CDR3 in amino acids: CASSPPGLATTQYF. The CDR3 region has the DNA TGTGCCAGCAGTCCCCCGGGACTAGCGACGACCCAGTACTTC.

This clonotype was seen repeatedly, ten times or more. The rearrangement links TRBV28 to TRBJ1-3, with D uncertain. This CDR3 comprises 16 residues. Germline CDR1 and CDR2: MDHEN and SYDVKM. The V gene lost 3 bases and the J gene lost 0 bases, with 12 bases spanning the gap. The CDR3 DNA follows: TGTGCCAGCAGTTTCTTTGGGTTGAGCTCTGGAAACACCATATATTTT. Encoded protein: CASSFFGLSSGNTIYF.

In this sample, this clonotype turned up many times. CDR3 amino acids: CASSYSRTGVKGYTF. The CDR3 coding sequence is TGTGCCAGCAGTTACTCCCGGACAGGGGTTAAAGGCTACACCTTC. The chain carries TRBV6-5 and TRBJ1-2, with 9 bases identical to TRBD1. The CDR3 runs to 15 residues. Germline V gives CDR1 MNHEY, CDR2 SVGAGI. Losses at the gene ends were 0 bases for V and 8 bases for J; bases not matched to a gene: 7.

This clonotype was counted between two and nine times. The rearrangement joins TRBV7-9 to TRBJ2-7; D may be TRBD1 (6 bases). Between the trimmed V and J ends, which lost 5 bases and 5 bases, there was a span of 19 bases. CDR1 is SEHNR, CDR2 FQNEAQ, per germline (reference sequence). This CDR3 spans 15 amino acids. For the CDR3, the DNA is TGTGCCAGCAGCAATGGAGCATGGGGGCGGGACGAGCAGTACGTC. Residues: CASSNGAWGRDEQYV.